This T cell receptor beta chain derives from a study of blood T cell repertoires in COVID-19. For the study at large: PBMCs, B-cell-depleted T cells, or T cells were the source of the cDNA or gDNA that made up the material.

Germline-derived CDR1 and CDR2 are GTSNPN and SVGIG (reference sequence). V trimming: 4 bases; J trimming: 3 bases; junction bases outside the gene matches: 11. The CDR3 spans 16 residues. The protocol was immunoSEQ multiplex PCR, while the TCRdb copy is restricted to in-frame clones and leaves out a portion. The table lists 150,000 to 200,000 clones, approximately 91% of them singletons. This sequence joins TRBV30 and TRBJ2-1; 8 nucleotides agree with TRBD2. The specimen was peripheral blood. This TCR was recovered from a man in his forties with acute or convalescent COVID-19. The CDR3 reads CAWNRLRGGRYNEQFF. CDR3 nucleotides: TGTGCCTGGAACAGACTACGGGGGGGACGCTACAATGAGCAGTTCTTC.